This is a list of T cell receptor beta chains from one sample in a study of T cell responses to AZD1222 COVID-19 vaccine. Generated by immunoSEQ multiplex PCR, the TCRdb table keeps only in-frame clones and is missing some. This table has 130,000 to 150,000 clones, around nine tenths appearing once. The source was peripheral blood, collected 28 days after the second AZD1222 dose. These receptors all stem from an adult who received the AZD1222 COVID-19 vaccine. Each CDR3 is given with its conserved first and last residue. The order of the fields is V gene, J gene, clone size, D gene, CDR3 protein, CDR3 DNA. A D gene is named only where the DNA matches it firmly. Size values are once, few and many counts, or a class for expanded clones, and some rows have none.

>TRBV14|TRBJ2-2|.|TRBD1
CASRGQGRTGELFF
TGTGCCAGCAGAGGACAGGGGCGCACCGGGGAGCTGTTTTTT
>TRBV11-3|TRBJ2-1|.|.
CASSLDTGEQFF
TGTGCCAGCAGCTTAGATACGGGAGAGCAGTTCTTC
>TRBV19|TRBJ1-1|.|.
CASREIGTTEAFF
TGTGCCAGTAGAGAGATTGGGACTACTGAAGCTTTCTTT
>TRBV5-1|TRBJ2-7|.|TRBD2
CASSRTPPGSGSSEQYF
TGCGCCAGCAGCCGGACCCCTCCGGGTAGCGGGAGTAGCGAGCAGTACTTC
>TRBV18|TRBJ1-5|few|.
CASSLTGLSDQPQHF
TGTGCCAGCTCGCTCACAGGGCTGAGTGATCAGCCCCAGCATTTT
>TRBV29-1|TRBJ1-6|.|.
CSVGEGNDSPLHF
TGCAGCGTTGGGGAGGGGAACGATTCACCCCTCCACTTT
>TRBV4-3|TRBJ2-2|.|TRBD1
CASSQDTGTGRTGELFF
TGCGCCAGCAGCCAAGACACCGGGACAGGGCGCACCGGGGAGCTGTTTTTT
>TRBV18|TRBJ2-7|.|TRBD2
CASSPEGLAGGSEQYF
TGTGCCAGCTCACCGGAAGGGCTTGCGGGGGGGTCCGAGCAGTACTTC
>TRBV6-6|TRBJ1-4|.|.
CASSSPSRNEKLFF
TGTGCCAGCAGTTCTCCCAGCAGGAATGAAAAACTGTTTTTT
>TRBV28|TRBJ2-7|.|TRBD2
CATLGGYEQYF
TGTGCCACCCTGGGGGGGTACGAGCAGTACTTC
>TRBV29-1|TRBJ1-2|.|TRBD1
CSVTGTESYGYTF
TGCAGCGTTACCGGGACAGAGTCCTATGGCTACACCTTC
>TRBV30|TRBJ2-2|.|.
CAWSVSWGRYTGELFF
TGTGCCTGGAGTGTATCTTGGGGGAGGTACACCGGGGAGCTGTTTTTT
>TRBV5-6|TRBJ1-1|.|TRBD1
CASSPSGTGGTEAFF
TGTGCCAGCAGCCCCTCCGGGACAGGGGGGACTGAAGCTTTCTTT
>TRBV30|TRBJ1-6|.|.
CAWSAGPGTLFDSPLHF
TGTGCCTGGAGTGCGGGCCCCGGGACCCTGTTCGATTCACCCCTCCACTTT
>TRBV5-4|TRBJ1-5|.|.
CASTPTDRYNQPQHF
TGTGCCAGCACCCCAACGGACAGATACAATCAGCCCCAGCATTTT
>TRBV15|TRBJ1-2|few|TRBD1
CATSFLQDREATF
TGTGCCACCAGCTTCTTACAGGACAGGGAGGCCACCTTC
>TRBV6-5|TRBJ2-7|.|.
CASSYSSHGSYEQYF
TGTGCCAGCAGTTACTCTAGCCACGGCTCCTACGAGCAGTACTTC
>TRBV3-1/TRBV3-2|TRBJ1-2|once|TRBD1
CASSQSSGTGSVHYGYTF
TGTGCCAGCAGCCAAAGTTCCGGGACAGGGAGTGTACACTATGGCTACACCTTC
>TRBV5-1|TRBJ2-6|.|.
CASRRWGSGANVLTF
TGCGCCAGCAGAAGGTGGGGGTCTGGGGCCAACGTCCTGACTTTC
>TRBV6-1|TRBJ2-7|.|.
CASSEFEVSSYEQYF
TGTGCCAGCAGTGAATTCGAGGTTAGCTCCTACGAGCAGTACTTC
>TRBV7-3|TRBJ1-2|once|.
CASKARDDYGYTF
TGTGCCAGCAAGGCCAGGGACGACTATGGCTACACCTTC
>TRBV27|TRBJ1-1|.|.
CASSLSEGGNTEAFF
TGTGCCAGCAGTTTATCGGAAGGGGGTAACACTGAAGCTTTCTTT
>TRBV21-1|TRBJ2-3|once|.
CASSKRASSAGDTQYF
TGTGCCAGCAGCAAACGGGCGTCGAGCGCGGGAGATACGCAGTATTTT
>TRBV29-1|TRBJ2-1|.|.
CSVVERGIEQFF
TGCAGCGTTGTCGAAAGGGGCATTGAGCAGTTCTTC
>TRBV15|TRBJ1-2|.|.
CATSRDRGRGYGYTF
TGTGCCACCAGCAGAGATCGTGGCAGGGGCTATGGCTACACCTTC
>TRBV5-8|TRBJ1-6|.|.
CASLGRYNSPLHF
TGTGCCAGCTTGGGGAGATATAATTCACCCCTCCACTTT
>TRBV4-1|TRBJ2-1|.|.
CASSSSISADYNEQFF
TGCGCCAGCAGCTCCTCGATCTCAGCGGACTACAATGAGCAGTTCTTC
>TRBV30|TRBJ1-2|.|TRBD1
CAWSVSRTGGYGYTF
TGTGCCTGGAGTGTTTCCCGGACAGGGGGCTATGGCTACACCTTC
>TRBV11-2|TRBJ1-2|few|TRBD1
CASSSYRGANYGYTF
TGTGCCAGCAGCTCTTACAGGGGAGCTAACTATGGCTACACCTTC
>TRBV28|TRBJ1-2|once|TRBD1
CASSTGTGGGGGYTF
TGTGCCAGCAGTACCGGGACAGGGGGAGGCGGTGGCTACACCTTC
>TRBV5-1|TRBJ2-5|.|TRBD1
CASSLAWGQPVAETQYF
TGCGCCAGCAGCTTGGCCTGGGGACAGCCCGTCGCAGAGACCCAGTACTTC
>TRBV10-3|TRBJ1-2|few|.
CAISVVQTNYGYTF
TGTGCCATCAGTGTCGTGCAGACTAACTATGGCTACACCTTC
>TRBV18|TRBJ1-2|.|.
CASSPGGLNGYTF
TGTGCCAGCTCACCAGGGGGATTAAATGGCTACACCTTC
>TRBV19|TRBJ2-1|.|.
CASSISASYNEQFF
TGTGCCAGTAGTATCTCAGCATCCTACAATGAGCAGTTCTTC
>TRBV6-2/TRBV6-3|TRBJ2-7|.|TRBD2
CASSYRQGRGEYEQYF
TGTGCCAGCAGTTACCGGCAGGGACGGGGGGAGTACGAGCAGTACTTC
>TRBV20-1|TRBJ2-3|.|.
CSAIRGDTQYF
TGCAGTGCAATTCGGGGAGATACGCAGTATTTT
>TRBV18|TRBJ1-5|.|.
CASSPQGEYVNQPQHF
TGTGCCAGCTCACCACAGGGAGAATATGTCAATCAGCCCCAGCATTTT
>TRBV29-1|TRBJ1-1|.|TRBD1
CSVARGGGTEAFF
TGCAGCGTAGCCAGGGGGGGTGGCACTGAAGCTTTCTTT
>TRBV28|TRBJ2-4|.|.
CASGGNIQYF
TGTGCCAGCGGGGGAAACATTCAGTACTTC
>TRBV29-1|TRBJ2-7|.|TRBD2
CSVVGGSEQYF
TGCAGCGTTGTTGGCGGGAGCGAGCAGTACTTC
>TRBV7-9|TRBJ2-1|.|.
CASSSNTNSGQFF
TGTGCCAGCAGCTCGAATACGAACAGCGGGCAGTTCTTC
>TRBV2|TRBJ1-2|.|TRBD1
CASREGQGYTF
TGTGCCAGCAGGGAGGGACAGGGCTACACCTTC
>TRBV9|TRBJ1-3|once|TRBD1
CASSYGTVNTIYF
TGTGCCAGCAGCTATGGGACAGTCAACACCATATATTTT
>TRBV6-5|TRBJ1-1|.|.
CASSYYGGGSTEAFF
TGTGCCAGCAGTTACTACGGGGGAGGTTCGACTGAAGCTTTCTTT
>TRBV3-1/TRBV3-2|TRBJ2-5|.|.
CASSQDQRGIQTQYF
TGTGCCAGCAGCCAAGATCAACGAGGAATTCAGACCCAGTACTTC
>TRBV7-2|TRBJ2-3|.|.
CASSLGPTVGTDTQYF
TGTGCCAGCAGCTTAGGGCCGACAGTTGGCACAGATACGCAGTATTTT
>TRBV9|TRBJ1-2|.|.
CASTATGDAGYGYTF
TGTGCCAGCACCGCGACGGGGGACGCAGGCTATGGCTACACCTTC
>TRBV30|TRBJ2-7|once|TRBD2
CAWSVRGGAAYEQYF
TGTGCCTGGAGTGTACGGGGGGGCGCCGCCTACGAGCAGTACTTC
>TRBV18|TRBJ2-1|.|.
CASSPATRSYNEQFF
TGTGCCAGCTCACCAGCTACTCGTTCCTACAATGAGCAGTTCTTC
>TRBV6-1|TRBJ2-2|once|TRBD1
CASSEWGTGGTGELFF
TGTGCCAGCAGTGAATGGGGGACAGGGGGCACCGGGGAGCTGTTTTTT
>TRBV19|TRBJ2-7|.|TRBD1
CASSIGAGGTYEQYF
TGTGCCAGTAGTATTGGGGCAGGGGGTACCTACGAGCAGTACTTC
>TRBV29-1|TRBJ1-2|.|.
CSVSMEDYGYTF
TGCAGCGTGAGTATGGAGGACTATGGCTACACCTTC
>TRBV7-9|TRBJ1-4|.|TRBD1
CASSLGTGGNEKLFF
TGTGCCAGCAGCCTAGGGACAGGGGGCAATGAAAAACTGTTTTTT
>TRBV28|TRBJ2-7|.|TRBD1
CASSLEGAPSYEQYF
TGTGCCAGCAGTTTAGAGGGGGCCCCTTCCTACGAGCAGTACTTC
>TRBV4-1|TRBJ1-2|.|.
CASSQEGIYGYTF
TGCGCCAGCAGCCAAGAAGGGATCTATGGCTACACCTTC
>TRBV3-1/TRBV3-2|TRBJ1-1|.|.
CASSLRQGLTEAFF
TGTGCCAGCAGCCTGAGGCAGGGGTTGACTGAAGCTTTCTTT
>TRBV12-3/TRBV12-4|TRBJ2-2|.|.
CASREGPGELFF
TGTGCCAGCAGGGAGGGGCCCGGGGAGCTGTTTTTT
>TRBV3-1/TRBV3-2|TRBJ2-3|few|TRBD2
CASSQRFIGTSGRDTQYF
TGTGCCAGCAGCCAAAGATTCATCGGGACTAGTGGAAGAGATACGCAGTATTTT
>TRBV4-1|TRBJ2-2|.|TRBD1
CASSQLTGPTTGELFF
TGCGCCAGCAGCCAACTGACAGGGCCCACCACCGGGGAGCTGTTTTTT